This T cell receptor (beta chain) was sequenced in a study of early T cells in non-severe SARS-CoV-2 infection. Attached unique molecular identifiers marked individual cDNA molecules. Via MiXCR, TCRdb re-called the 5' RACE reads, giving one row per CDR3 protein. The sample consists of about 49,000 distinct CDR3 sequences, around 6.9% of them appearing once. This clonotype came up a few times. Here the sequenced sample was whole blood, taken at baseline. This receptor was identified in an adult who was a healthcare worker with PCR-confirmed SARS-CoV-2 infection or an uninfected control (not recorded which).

The CDR3 sequence: CASSLGGEDTQYF. The CDR3, as DNA: TGTGCCAGCAGCTTAGGCGGGGAAGATACGCAGTATTTT. The chain couples TRBV7-8 to TRBJ2-3; possible D gene TRBD2, 6 bases. Trimming cost V 1 base and J 5 bases, with 7 bases left between them. This CDR3 has 13 amino acids. Germline V CDR1 and CDR2: SGHVS, FQNEAQ.